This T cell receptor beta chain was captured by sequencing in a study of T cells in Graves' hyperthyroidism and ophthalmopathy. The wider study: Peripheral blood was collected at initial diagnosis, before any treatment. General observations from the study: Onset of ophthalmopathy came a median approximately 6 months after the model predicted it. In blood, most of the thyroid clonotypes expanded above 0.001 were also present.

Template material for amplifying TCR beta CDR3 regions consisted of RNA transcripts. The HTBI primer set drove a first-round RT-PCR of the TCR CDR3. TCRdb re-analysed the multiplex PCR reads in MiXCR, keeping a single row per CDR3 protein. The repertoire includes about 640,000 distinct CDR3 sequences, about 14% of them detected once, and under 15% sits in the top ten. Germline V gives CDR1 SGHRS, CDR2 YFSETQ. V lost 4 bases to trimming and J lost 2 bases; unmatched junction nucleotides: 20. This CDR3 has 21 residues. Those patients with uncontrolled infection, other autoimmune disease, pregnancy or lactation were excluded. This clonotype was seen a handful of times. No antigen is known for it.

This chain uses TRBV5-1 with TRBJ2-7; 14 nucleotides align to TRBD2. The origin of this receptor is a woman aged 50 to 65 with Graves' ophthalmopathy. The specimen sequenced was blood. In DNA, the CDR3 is TGCGCCAGCAGCCGTGCCCCCTCCTCCGGGACTAGCGGGAGCCAACCCTACGAGCAGTACTTC. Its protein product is CASSRAPSSGTSGSQPYEQYF.